This TCR beta chain is drawn from a study of OX40 agonist ivuxolimab in advanced cancers. CDR3 length: 16 residues. Germline CDR1 reads MGHRA; CDR2 reads YSYEKL. The J segment lost 7 bases and the V segment lost 3 bases, leaving 5 bases of the junction unmatched. The method was immunoSEQ multiplex PCR; TCRdb's version includes in-frame clones alone and lacks a portion of them. The data show over 50,000 clones, 88% seen once. The V gene is TRBV4-1, the J gene TRBJ1-6, with 11 bases that match TRBD1. Sequencing was performed on CD4+ or CD8+ T cells sorted from blood, taken in a trial of the OX40 agonist ivuxolimab. This TCR was recovered from an adult with an advanced solid tumor such as melanoma, head and neck, liver or kidney cancer. The CDR3 nucleotides are TGCGCCAGCAGCCAGGACAGGGGGCGCAGCAATTCACCCCTCCACTTT. It codes for CASSQDRGRSNSPLHF.